Below, 17 T cell receptor beta chains from the same sample are listed, as sequenced in a study of neoadjuvant anti-PD-1 for oral cavity cancer. The protocol was immunoSEQ multiplex PCR, while the TCRdb copy is restricted to in-frame clones and leaves out a portion. The sample contains about 79,000 clones, 65% to 85% of which appear only once. Sequences were derived from PBMCs, sampled before nivolumab (anti-PD-1) treatment. Every receptor here comes from a person between 40 and 85 years old with oral cavity squamous cell carcinoma.

V gene TRBV7-8 combines with J gene TRBJ2-4; no firm D call. Trimming took off 1 base at V and 0 bases at J, with 7 bases between the two ends. Germline V gives CDR1 SGHVS, CDR2 FQNEAQ. The CDR3 runs 15 residues. As DNA, the CDR3 is TGTGCCAGCAGCTTAGGGACGGTAGCCAAAAACATTCAGTACTTC. Translation gives CASSLGTVAKNIQYF. Drawing the rest from reference TRBV7-8 and TRBJ2-4, the complete variable domain is GAGVSQSPRYKVAKRGQDVALRCDPISGHVSLFWYQQALGQGPEFLTYFQNEAQLDKSGLPSDRFFAERPEGSVSTLKIQRTQQEDSAVYLCASSLGTVAKNIQYFGAGTRLSVL.

The chain carries TRBV7-8 and TRBJ2-7; D call uncertain. Trimming cost V 1 base and J 2 bases, with 9 bases left between them. Germline V gene sequence: CDR1 SGHVS, CDR2 FQNEAQ. The CDR3 sequence is 14 residues long. The CDR3 loop is CASSLVRMAYEQYF. The CDR3 DNA is TGTGCCAGCAGCTTAGTTCGGATGGCCTACGAGCAGTACTTC.

The chain carries TRBV7-8 and TRBJ1-5; a weak D match, TRBD1 (5 bases). Per the germline V gene, CDR1 is SGHVS and CDR2 is FQNEAQ. This CDR3 contains 20 residues. The V and J ends lost 0 bases and 1 base respectively, with 22 bases between them. The CDR3 DNA sequence: TGTGCCAGCAGCTTAGCGGGGCAGGGTATAGTTTTCTGGAGCAATCAGCCCCAGCATTTT. Translated: CASSLAGQGIVFWSNQPQHF.

The V gene is TRBV6-1, the J gene TRBJ1-2; no firm D call. Germline-derived CDR1 and CDR2 are MNHNS and SASEGT. V shed 3 bases and J shed 4 bases, with 9 bases lying between them. CDR3 length: 13 residues. CDR3 DNA sequence: TGTGCCAGCAGTGATCCAGGTCGCTATGGCTACACCTTC. Its protein product is CASSDPGRYGYTF.

V usage is TRBV27 and J usage is TRBJ1-2, with 7 positions matching TRBD1. The CDR3 consists of 14 residues. From germline, CDR1 is MNHEY and CDR2 SMNVEV (reference sequence). Losses at the gene ends were 7 bases for V and 9 bases for J; bases not matched to a gene: 14. The CDR3 DNA sequence: TGTGCCAGCACCAACAGGGGCGCCAGGGATAGCTACACCTTC. Translation: CASTNRGARDSYTF.

CDR3: CASSLRTGGHGEKLFF. For the CDR3, the DNA is TGTGCCAGCAGCCTAAGGACAGGGGGCCATGGTGAAAAACTGTTTTTT. This chain joins TRBV5-4 and TRBJ1-4; 11 bases agree with TRBD1. Per the germline V gene, CDR1 is SGHNT and CDR2 is YYREEE (reference sequence). CDR3 size: 16 residues. Losses at the gene ends were 4 bases for V and 7 bases for J; bases not matched to a gene: 9.

This clone has only one observation. The chain joins TRBV28 to TRBJ2-5; 9 nucleotides match TRBD2. V dropped 7 bases and J dropped 5; count of bases not matched to a gene: 8. Germline V gene lookup returns CDR1 MDHEN and CDR2 SYDVKM. This CDR3 comprises 14 residues. The CDR3 region has the DNA TGTGCCAGCATGCGGGGGGGGCAAATGGAGACCCAGTACTTC. It translates to CASMRGGQMETQYF. Combining the CDR3 with reference TRBV28 and TRBJ2-5 gives the whole variable domain DVKVTQSSRYLVKRTGEKVFLECVQDMDHENMFWYRQDPGLGLRLIYFSYDVKMKEKGDIPEGYSVSREKKERFSLILESASTNQTSMYLCASMRGGQMETQYFGPGTRLLVL.

The rearrangement uses TRBV19 and TRBJ1-1, with D tentatively TRBD1 (5 bases). The V end lost 2 bases, the J end lost 5 bases, and 12 bases lay between the germline ends. The germline gives CDR1 LNHDA, CDR2 SQIVND (reference sequence). The CDR3 has 14 residues. CDR3 amino acids: CASSITRAGTEAFF. CDR3 sequence (DNA): TGTGCCAGTAGTATAACCAGGGCTGGAACTGAAGCTTTCTTT.

This sequence joins TRBV19 and TRBJ2-6; 8 nucleotides agree with TRBD1. The V segment lost 4 bases and the J segment 3 bases; nucleotides outside the gene matches: 5. The CDR3 has 16 amino acids. Germline V gives CDR1 LNHDA, CDR2 SQIVND (reference sequence). In nucleotides, the CDR3 is TGTGCCAGTAGTAGACAGGGGTCTGGTGGGGCCAACGTCCTGACTTTC. This translates into CASSRQGSGGANVLTF.

The rearrangement uses TRBV2 and TRBJ2-3; no clear D gene. The V end was cut by 6 bases, the J end by 2 bases, with 12 bases between. This CDR3 region has 14 residues. Germline V gives CDR1 SNHLY, CDR2 FYNNEI. The CDR3: CASRKGPPTDTQYF. The CDR3 region has the DNA TGTGCCAGCAGGAAGGGCCCACCCACAGATACGCAGTATTTT.

The chain has TRBV7-9 and TRBJ2-3; 13 nucleotides match TRBD2. Germline values: CDR1 SEHNR, CDR2 FQNEAQ (reference sequence). V trimming: 5 bases; J trimming: 6 bases; junction bases outside the gene matches: 5. The CDR3 contains 15 residues. The CDR3 coding sequence is TGTGCCAGCAGCCGAACTAGCGGGGGGGCGGATACGCAGTATTTT. Its translation: CASSRTSGGADTQYF.

V and J are TRBV7-8 and TRBJ2-6; D gene ambiguous. V was trimmed by 0 bases and J by 2 bases, leaving 8 bases between them. The CDR3 extends over 16 amino acids. CDR1 SGHVS and CDR2 FQNEAQ come from the germline V gene. The CDR3 DNA is TGTGCCAGCAGCTTAGCGCCGGCGGCTGGGGCCAACGTCCTGACTTTC. Translated: CASSLAPAAGANVLTF.

The genes are TRBV30 and TRBJ1-3; D gene ambiguous. V was pared by 4 bases and J by 3 bases, with 7 bases between. CDR1 is GTSNPN, CDR2 SVGIG, per germline (reference sequence). The CDR3 extends over 12 amino acids. DNA for the CDR3: TGTGCCTGGAAAAAGGTTGGAAACACCATATATTTT. This sequence encodes CAWKKVGNTIYF.

The chain recombines TRBV7-8 with TRBJ1-1; D not certain. Per the germline V gene, CDR1 is SGHVS and CDR2 is FQNEAQ. V dropped 1 base and J dropped 1 base, with 7 bases sitting between them. The CDR3 sequence is 14 residues long. CDR3 region: CASSLEVENTEAFF. The CDR3 coding sequence is TGTGCCAGCAGCTTAGAGGTTGAGAACACTGAAGCTTTCTTT.

The rearrangement uses TRBV11-2 and TRBJ2-4; 8 bases align to TRBD1. Germline lookup yields CDR1 SGHAT and CDR2 FQNNGV. The CDR3 is 15 residues long. V was clipped by 3 bases and J by 6 bases; unmatched bases: 7. The CDR3 DNA reads TGTGCCAGCAGCTTTCGGAGGGACAGGTCAAACATTCAGTACTTC. This translates into CASSFRRDRSNIQYF.

This clone appeared a few times. The chain carries TRBV19 and TRBJ2-3, with 11 bases matching TRBD2. From germline, CDR1 is LNHDA and CDR2 SQIVND (reference sequence). This CDR3 spans 20 amino acids. V lost 2 bases and J lost 0; bases outside the gene matches: 13. CDR3 region: CASSIRLAGGFATSTDTQYF. In DNA form, the CDR3 reads TGTGCCAGTAGTATAAGGCTAGCGGGAGGATTCGCGACTAGCACAGATACGCAGTATTTT.

The chain recombines TRBV7-9 with TRBJ1-1, with no clear D. This CDR3 has 12 amino acids. Trimming took off 1 base at V and 4 bases at J, with 4 bases between the two ends. Germline-derived CDR1 and CDR2 are SEHNR and FQNEAQ (reference sequence). In DNA form, the CDR3 reads TGTGCCAGCAGCTTAGTGACCACTGAAGCTTTCTTT. Its translation: CASSLVTTEAFF.